A selection of T cell receptor beta chains follows, all from one sample in a study of shared clonotypes between healthy human individuals. TCRdb keeps only in-frame clones here, not all; method: immunoSEQ multiplex PCR. The data show around 2.1 million clones, with 85% to 95% seen just once and about 1.5% held by the top ten. The source material was naive CD8+ T cells from PBMCs. All receptors come from a man younger than 35 in good health. Some clones in this sample may be carry-over from other donors' samples. Each CDR3 is given with its conserved first and last residue. The D gene is left open where the match is weak. Clone size appears in some rows only: once, few, many, or a class for an expanded clone.

>TRBJ2-1|.|.|TRBV7-8
TGTGCCAGCAGCTTACCGGGGAATGAGCAGTTCTTC
CASSLPGNEQFF
>TRBJ2-7|.|.|TRBV5-1
TGCGCCAGCAGCTTGGGCCCGGGCATGAGCGAGCAGTACTTC
CASSLGPGMSEQYF
>TRBJ1-1|.|.|TRBV7-9
TGTGCCAGCAGCTTAGGGGCCAGGGTGAACACTGAAGCTTTCTTT
CASSLGARVNTEAFF
>TRBJ2-7|.|TRBD1|TRBV27
TGTGCCAGCAGTCCCTCACAGGGGGAGAAACCAAACGATCAGTACTTC
CASSPSQGEKPNDQYF
>TRBJ2-3|.|.|TRBV4-3
TGCGCCAGCAGCCAAAGGATTAGGGTAACTGATACTCCAGATACGCAGTATTTT
CASSQRIRVTDTPDTQYF
>TRBJ2-7|.|TRBD2|TRBV9
TGTGCCAGCAGCGGCAGCGGGGACTCCTACGAGCAGTACTTC
CASSGSGDSYEQYF
>TRBJ2-3|.|TRBD1|TRBV29-1
TGCAGCGTCAACCAGGACAGGGCCAAGAGCACAGATACGCAGTATTTT
CSVNQDRAKSTDTQYF
>TRBJ2-2|.|.|TRBV6-5
TGTGCCAGCAACCCCAGCGGGCCGACCGGGGAGCTGTTTTTT
CASNPSGPTGELFF
>TRBJ1-4|once|.|TRBV18
TGTGCCAGCTCACCGGGATGGGATGAAAAACTGTTTTTT
CASSPGWDEKLFF
>TRBJ2-5|once|.|TRBV13
TGTGCCAGCAGCTTAGCCCTGGATCCTGCAAAGACCCAGTACTTC
CASSLALDPAKTQYF
>TRBJ2-5|.|.|TRBV5-4
TGTGCCAGCAGCACTGCGGGGTACCAAGAGACCCAGTACTTC
CASSTAGYQETQYF
>TRBJ2-1|.|.|TRBV30
TGTGCCTGGGAGTCATACCGTTCCAGTCCCTACAATGAGCAGTTCTTC
CAWESYRSSPYNEQFF
>TRBJ2-7|.|TRBD2|TRBV27
TGTGCCAGCAGTTTATCCTGGACTAGCGGGAGCCCGGCCTTCTACGAGCAGTACTTC
CASSLSWTSGSPAFYEQYF
>TRBJ2-7|.|TRBD2|TRBV4-1
TGCGCCAGCAGCCAAGATACCGGGGGGTTGACCTACGAGCAGTACTTC
CASSQDTGGLTYEQYF